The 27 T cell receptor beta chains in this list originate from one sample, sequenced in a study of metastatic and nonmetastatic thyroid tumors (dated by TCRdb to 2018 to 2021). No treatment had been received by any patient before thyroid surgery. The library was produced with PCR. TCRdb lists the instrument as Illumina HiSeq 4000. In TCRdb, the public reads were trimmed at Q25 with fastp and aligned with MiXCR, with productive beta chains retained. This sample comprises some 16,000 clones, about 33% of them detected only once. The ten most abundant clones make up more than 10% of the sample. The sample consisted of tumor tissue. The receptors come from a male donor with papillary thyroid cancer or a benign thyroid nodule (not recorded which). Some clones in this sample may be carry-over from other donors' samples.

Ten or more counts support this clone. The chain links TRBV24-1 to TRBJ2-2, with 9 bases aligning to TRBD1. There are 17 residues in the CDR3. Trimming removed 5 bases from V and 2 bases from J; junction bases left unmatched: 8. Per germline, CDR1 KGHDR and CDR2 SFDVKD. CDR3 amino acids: CATSVGQGNPNTGELFF. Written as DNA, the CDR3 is TGTGCCACCAGTGTCGGACAGGGGAACCCTAACACCGGGGAGCTGTTTTTT.

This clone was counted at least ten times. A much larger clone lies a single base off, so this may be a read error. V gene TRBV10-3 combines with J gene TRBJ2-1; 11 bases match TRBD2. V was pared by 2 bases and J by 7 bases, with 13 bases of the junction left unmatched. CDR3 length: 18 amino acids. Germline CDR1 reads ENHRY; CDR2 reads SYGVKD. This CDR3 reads CAISEPSSTSGSGNEQFF. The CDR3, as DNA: TGTGCCATCAGTGAGCCCTCCTCTACTAGCGGGAGTGGAAATGAGCAGTTCTTC.

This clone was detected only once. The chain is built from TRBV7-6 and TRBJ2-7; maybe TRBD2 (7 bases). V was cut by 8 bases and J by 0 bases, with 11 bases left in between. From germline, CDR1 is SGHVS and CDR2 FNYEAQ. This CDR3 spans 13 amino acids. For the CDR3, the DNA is TGTGCCAGCGGGGGGGGCTCCTCCTACGAGCAGTACTTC. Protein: CASGGGSSYEQYF.

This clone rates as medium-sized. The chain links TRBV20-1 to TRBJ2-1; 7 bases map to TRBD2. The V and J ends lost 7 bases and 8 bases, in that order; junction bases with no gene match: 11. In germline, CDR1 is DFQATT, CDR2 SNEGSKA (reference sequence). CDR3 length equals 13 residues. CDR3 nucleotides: TGCAGTGGGCGGCGGGGGTTCTCCCATGAGCAGTTCTTC. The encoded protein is CSGRRGFSHEQFF.

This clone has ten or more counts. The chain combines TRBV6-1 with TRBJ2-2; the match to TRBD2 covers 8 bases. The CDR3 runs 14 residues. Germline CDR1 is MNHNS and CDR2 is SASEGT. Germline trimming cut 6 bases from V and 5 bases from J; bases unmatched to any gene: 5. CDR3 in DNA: TGTGCCAGCAGAAGCGGGAGTGGAACCGGGGAGCTGTTTTTT. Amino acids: CASRSGSGTGELFF.

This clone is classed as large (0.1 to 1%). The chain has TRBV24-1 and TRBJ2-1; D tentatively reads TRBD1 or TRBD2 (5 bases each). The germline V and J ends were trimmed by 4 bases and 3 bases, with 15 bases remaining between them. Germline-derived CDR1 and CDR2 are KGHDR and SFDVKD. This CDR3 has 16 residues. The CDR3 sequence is CATSDTGTGLYNEQFF. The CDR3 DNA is TGTGCCACCAGTGACACCGGGACCGGACTCTACAATGAGCAGTTCTTC.

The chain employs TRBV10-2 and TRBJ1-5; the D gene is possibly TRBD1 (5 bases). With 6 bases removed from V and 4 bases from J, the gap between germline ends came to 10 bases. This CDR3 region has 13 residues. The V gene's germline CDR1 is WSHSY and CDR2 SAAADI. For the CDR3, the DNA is TGCGCCAGCAGCCGGGACGGGAATCAGCCCCAGCATTTT. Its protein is CASSRDGNQPQHF.

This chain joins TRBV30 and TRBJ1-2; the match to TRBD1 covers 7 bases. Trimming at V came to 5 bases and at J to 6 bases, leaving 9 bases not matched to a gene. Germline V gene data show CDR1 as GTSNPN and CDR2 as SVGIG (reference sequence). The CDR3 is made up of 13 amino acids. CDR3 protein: CAWGGGQSDGYTF. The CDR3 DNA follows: TGTGCCTGGGGGGGGGGACAGAGTGATGGCTACACCTTC.

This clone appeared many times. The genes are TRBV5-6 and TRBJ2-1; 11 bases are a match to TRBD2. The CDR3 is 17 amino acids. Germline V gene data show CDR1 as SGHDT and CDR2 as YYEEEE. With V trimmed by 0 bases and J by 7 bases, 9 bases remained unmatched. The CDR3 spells CASSLAGGASGRNEQFF. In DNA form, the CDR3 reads TGTGCCAGCAGCTTGGCCGGGGGGGCTAGCGGGAGGAATGAGCAGTTCTTC.

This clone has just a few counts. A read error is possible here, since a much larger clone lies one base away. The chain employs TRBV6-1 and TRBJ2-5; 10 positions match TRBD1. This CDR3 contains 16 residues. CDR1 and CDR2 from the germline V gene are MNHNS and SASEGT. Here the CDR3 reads CAIQPGTGVLGETQCF. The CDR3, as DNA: TGTGCCATCCAACCCGGGACAGGGGTCCTGGGAGAGACCCAGTGCTTC.

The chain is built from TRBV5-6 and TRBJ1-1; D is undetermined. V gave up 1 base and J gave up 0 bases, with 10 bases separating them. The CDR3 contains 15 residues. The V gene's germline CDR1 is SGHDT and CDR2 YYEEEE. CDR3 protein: CASSLNPLMNTEAFF. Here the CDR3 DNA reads TGTGCCAGCAGCTTGAACCCCCTAATGAACACTGAAGCTTTCTTT.

The CDR3 bases are TGCAGTGCTCCCCAACAGGGGTCCACTACGGACACCATATATTTT. Encoded protein: CSAPQQGSTTDTIYF. The V and J genes are TRBV20-1 and TRBJ1-3; 7 nucleotides align to TRBD1. V was clipped by 5 bases and J by 8 bases; unmatched bases: 15. The CDR3 has 15 amino acids. The germline V gene has CDR1 DFQATT and CDR2 SNEGSKA (reference sequence).

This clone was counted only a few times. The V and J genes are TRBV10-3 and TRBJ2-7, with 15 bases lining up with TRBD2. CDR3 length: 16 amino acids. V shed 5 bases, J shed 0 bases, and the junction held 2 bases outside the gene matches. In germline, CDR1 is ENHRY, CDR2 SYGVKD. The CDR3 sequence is CAISPGLAGGSYEQYF. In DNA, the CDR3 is TGTGCCATCAGTCCGGGACTAGCGGGAGGCTCCTACGAGCAGTACTTC.

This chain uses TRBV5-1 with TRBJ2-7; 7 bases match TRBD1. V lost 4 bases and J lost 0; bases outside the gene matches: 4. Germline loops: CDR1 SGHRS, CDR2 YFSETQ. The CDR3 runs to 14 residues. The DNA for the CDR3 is TGCGCCAGCAGCGTGACAGGGAGCTCCTACGAGCAGTACTTC. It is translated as CASSVTGSSYEQYF.

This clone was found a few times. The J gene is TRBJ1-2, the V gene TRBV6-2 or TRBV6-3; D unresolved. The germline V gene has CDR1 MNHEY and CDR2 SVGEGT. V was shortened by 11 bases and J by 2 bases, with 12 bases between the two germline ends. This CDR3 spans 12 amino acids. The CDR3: CAGERGNYGYTF. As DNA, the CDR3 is TGTGCCGGAGAAAGAGGGAACTATGGCTACACCTTC.

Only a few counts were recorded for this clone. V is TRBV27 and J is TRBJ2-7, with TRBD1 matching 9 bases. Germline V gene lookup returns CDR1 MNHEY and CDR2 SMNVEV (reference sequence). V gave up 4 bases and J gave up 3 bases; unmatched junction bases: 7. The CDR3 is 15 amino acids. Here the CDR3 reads CASSSPGQGSYEQYF. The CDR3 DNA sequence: TGTGCCAGCAGTTCACCGGGACAGGGAAGCTACGAGCAGTACTTC.

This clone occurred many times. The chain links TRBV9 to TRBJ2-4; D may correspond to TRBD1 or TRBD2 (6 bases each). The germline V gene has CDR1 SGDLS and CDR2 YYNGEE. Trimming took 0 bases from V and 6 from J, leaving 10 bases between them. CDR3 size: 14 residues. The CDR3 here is CASSVDGGTNIQYF. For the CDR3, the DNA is TGTGCCAGCAGCGTAGACGGGGGCACAAACATTCAGTACTTC.

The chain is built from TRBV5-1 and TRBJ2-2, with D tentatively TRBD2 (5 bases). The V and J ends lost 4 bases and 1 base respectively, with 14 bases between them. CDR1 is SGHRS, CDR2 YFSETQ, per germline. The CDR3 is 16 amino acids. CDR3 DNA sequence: TGCGCCAGCAGCCCGGACGAGGGATGGAACACCGGGGAGCTGTTTTTT. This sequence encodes CASSPDEGWNTGELFF.

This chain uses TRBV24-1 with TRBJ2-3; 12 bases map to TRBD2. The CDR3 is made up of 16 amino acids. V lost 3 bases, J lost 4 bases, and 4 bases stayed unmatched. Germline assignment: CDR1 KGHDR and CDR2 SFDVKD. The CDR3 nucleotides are TGTGCCACCAGTGATCCTAGCGGGAGGGCATCAGATACGCAGTATTTT. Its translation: CATSDPSGRASDTQYF.

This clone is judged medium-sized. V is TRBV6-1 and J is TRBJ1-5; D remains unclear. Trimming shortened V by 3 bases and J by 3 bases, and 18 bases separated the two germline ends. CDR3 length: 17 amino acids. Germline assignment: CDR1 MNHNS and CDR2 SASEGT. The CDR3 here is CASSDQRVVFVNQPQHF. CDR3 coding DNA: TGTGCCAGCAGTGATCAGAGGGTCGTCTTCGTCAATCAGCCCCAGCATTTT.

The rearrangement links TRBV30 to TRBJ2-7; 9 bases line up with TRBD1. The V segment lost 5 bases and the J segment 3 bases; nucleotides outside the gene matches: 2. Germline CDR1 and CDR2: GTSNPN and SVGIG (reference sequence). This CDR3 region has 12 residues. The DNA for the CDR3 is TGTGCCTGGCAGACAGGGGGCTACGAGCAGTACTTC. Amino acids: CAWQTGGYEQYF.

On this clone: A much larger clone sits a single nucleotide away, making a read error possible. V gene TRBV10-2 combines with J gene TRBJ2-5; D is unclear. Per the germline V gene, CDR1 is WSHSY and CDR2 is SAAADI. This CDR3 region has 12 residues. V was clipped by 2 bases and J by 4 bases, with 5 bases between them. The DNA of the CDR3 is TGCGCCAGCAGTGAGCCGGGAGAGACCCAGTACTTC. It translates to CASSEPGETQYF.

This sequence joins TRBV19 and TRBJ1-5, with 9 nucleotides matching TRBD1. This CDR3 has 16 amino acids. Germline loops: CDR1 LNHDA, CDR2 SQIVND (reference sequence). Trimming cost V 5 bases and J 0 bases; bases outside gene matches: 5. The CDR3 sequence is CASSDRGSYSNQPQHF. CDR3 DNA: TGTGCCAGTAGTGACAGGGGGTCGTATAGCAATCAGCCCCAGCATTTT.

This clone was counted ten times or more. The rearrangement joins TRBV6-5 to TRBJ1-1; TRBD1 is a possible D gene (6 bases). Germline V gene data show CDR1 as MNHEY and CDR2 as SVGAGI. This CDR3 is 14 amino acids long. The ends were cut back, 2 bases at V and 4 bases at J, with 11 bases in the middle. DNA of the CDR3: TGTGCCAGCAGTTACGGACAGTTACCCACTGAAGCTTTCTTT. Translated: CASSYGQLPTEAFF.

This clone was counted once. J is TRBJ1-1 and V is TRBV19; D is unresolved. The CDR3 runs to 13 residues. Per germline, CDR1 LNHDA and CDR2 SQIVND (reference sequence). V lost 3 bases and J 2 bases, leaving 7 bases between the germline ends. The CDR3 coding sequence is TGTGCCAGTAGTATTGTCAGTAACACTGAAGCTTTCTTT. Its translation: CASSIVSNTEAFF.

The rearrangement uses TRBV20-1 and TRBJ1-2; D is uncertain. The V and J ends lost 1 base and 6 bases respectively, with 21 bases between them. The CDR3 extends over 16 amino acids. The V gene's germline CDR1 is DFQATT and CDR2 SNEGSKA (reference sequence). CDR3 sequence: CSARVESAAGTDGYTF. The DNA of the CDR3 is TGCAGTGCTAGAGTGGAGTCGGCCGCTGGTACGGATGGCTACACCTTC.

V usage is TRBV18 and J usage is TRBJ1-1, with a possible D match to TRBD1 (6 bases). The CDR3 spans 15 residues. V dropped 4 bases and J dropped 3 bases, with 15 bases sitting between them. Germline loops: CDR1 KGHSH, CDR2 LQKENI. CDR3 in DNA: TGTGCCAGCTCACAACAAGGACAGCAGTACACTGAAGCTTTCTTT. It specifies CASSQQGQQYTEAFF.